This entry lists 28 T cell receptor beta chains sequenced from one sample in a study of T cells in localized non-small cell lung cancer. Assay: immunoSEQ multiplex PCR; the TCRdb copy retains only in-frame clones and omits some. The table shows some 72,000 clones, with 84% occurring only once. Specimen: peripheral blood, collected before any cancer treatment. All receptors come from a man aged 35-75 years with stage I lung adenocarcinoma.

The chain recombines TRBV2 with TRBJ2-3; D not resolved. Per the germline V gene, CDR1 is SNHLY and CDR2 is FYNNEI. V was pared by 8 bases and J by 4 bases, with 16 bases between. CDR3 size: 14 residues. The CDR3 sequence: CASRVGPVADTQYF. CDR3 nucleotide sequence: TGTGCCAGCCGCGTCGGCCCGGTGGCAGATACGCAGTATTTT. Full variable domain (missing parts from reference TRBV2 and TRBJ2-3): EPEVTQTPSHQVTQMGQEVILRCVPISNHLYFYWYRQILGQKVEFLVSFYNNEISEKSEIFDDQFSVERPDGSNFTLKIRSTKLEDSAMYFCASRVGPVADTQYFGPGTRLTVL.

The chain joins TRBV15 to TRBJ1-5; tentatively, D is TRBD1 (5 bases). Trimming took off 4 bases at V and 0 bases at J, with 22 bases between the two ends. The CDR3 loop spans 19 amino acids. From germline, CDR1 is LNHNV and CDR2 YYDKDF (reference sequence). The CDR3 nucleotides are TGTGCCACCAGCATATTGAAGATAAAGACAGAAAATAGCAATCAGCCCCAGCATTTT. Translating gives CATSILKIKTENSNQPQHF.

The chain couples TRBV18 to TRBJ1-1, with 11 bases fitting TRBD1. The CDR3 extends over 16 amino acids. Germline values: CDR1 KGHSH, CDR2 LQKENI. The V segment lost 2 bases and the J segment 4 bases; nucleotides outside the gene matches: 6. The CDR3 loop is CASSPGQGARGTEAFF. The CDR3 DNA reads TGTGCCAGCTCACCAGGACAGGGGGCGCGGGGCACTGAAGCTTTCTTT.

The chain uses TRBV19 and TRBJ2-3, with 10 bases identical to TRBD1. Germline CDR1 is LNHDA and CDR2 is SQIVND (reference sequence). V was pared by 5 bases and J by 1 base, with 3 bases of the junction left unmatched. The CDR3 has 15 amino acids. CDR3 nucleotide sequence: TGTGCCAGTAGTGACAGGGGGCGAGGCACAGATACGCAGTATTTT. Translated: CASSDRGRGTDTQYF. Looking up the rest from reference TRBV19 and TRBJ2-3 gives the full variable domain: DGGITQSPKYLFRKEGQNVTLSCEQNLNHDAMYWYRQDPGQGLRLIYYSQIVNDFQKGDIAEGYSVSREKKESFPLTVTSAQKNPTAFYLCASSDRGRGTDTQYFGPGTRLTVL.

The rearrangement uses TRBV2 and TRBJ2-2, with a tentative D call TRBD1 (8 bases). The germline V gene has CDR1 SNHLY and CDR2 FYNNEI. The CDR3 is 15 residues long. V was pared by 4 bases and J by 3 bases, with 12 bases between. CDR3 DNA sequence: TGTGCCAGCAGTGGACAGGGGAGGGACACCGGGGAGCTGTTTTTT. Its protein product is CASSGQGRDTGELFF.

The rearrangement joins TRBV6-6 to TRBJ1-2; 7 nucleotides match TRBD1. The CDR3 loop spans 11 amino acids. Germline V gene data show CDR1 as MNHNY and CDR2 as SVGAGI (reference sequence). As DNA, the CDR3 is TGTGCAACAGGGGATAACTATGGCTACACCTTC. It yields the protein CATGDNYGYTF.

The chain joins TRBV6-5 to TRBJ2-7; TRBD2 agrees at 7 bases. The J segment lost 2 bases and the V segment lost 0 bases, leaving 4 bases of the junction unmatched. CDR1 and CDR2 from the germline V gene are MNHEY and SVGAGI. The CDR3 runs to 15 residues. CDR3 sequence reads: CASSYSASGAYEQYF. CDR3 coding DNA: TGTGCCAGCAGTTACTCGGCTAGCGGAGCCTACGAGCAGTACTTC.

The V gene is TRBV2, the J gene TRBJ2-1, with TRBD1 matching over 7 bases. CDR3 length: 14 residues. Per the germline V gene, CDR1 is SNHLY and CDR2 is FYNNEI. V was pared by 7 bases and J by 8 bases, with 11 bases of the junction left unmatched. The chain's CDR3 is CASKGTAPGDEQFF. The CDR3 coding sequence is TGTGCCAGCAAAGGGACAGCGCCCGGGGATGAGCAGTTCTTC. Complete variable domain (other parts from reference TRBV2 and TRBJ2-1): EPEVTQTPSHQVTQMGQEVILRCVPISNHLYFYWYRQILGQKVEFLVSFYNNEISEKSEIFDDQFSVERPDGSNFTLKIRSTKLEDSAMYFCASKGTAPGDEQFFGPGTRLTVL.

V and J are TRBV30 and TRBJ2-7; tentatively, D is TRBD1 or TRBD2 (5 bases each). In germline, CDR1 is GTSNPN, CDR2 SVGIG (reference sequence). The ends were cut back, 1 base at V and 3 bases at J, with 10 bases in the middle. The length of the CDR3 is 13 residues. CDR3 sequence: CAWSAGPLYEQYF. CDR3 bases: TGTGCCTGGAGTGCGGGGCCTCTCTACGAGCAGTACTTC.

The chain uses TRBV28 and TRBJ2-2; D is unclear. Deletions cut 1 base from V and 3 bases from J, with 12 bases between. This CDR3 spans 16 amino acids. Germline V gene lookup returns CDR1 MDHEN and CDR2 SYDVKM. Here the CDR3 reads CASSLSGRKDTGELFF. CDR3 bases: TGTGCCAGCAGTTTATCAGGACGGAAAGACACCGGGGAGCTGTTTTTT.

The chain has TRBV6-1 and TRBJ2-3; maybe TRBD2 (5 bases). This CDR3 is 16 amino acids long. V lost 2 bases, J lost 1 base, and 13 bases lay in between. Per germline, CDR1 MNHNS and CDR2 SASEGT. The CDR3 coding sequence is TGTGCCAGCAGTGAAAGTAGAGGGAGCGGCACAGATACGCAGTATTTT. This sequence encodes CASSESRGSGTDTQYF.

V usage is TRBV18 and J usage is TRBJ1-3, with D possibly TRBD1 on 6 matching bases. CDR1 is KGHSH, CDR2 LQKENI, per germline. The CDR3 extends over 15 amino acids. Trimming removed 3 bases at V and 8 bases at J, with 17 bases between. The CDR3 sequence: CASSPTGGVGDTIYF. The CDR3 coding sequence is TGTGCCAGCTCACCGACAGGAGGGGTCGGGGACACCATATATTTT.

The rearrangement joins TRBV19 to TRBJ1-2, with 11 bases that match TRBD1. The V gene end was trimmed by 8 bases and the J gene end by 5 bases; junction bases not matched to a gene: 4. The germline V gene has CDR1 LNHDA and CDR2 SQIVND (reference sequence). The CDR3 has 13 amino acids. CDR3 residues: CASVRDRGYGYTF. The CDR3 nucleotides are TGTGCCAGTGTCCGGGACAGGGGGTATGGCTACACCTTC.

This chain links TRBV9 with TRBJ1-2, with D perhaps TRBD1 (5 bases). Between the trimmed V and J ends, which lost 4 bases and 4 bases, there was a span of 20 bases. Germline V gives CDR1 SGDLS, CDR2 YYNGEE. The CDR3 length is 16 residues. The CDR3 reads CASSSQYRIRGYGYTF. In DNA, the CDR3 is TGTGCCAGCAGCTCCCAATACAGGATAAGGGGCTATGGCTACACCTTC.

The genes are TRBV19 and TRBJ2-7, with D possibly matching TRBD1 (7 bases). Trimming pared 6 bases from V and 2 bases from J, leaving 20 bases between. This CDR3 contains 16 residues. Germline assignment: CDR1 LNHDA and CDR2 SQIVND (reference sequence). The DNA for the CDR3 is TGTGCCAGTAGCGACCGGGGCCAGGGGGGCACCTACGAGCAGTACTTC. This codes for CASSDRGQGGTYEQYF.

The CDR3 loop reads CASSRTSGGYADTQYF. Written as DNA, the CDR3 is TGTGCCAGTAGTAGAACTAGCGGGGGTTACGCAGATACGCAGTATTTT. J is TRBJ2-3 and V is TRBV19; 11 nucleotides agree with TRBD2. Germline V gene lookup returns CDR1 LNHDA and CDR2 SQIVND (reference sequence). The CDR3 spans 16 residues. The J segment lost 4 bases and the V segment lost 4 bases, leaving 7 bases of the junction unmatched.

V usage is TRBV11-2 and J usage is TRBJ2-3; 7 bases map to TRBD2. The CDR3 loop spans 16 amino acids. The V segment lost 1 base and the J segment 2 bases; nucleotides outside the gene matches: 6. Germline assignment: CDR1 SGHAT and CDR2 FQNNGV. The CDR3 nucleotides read TGTGCCAGCAGCTTAGCAGCGGGAATGGTCACAGATACGCAGTATTTT. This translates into CASSLAAGMVTDTQYF.

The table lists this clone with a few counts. The CDR3 is CASSLQESQYGYTF. CDR3 sequence (DNA): TGTGCCAGCAGCTTGCAGGAAAGCCAATATGGCTACACCTTC. The chain employs TRBV5-6 and TRBJ1-2; D is ambiguous. Trimming shortened V by 1 base and J by 5 bases, and 12 bases separated the two germline ends. The CDR3 loop spans 14 amino acids. Germline V lookup: CDR1 SGHDT, CDR2 YYEEEE.

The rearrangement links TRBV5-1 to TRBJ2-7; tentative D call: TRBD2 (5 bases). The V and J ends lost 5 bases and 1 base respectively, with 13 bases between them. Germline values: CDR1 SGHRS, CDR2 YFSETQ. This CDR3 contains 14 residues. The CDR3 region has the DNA TGCGCCAGCAGGAACTACGGGGTATCCTACGAGCAGTACTTC. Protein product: CASRNYGVSYEQYF.

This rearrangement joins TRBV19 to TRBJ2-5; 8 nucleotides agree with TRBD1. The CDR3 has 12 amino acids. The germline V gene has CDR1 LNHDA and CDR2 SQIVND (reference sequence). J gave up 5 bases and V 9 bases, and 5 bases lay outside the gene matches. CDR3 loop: CASRGQVETQYF. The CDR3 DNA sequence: TGTGCCAGCAGGGGGCAGGTGGAGACCCAGTACTTC.

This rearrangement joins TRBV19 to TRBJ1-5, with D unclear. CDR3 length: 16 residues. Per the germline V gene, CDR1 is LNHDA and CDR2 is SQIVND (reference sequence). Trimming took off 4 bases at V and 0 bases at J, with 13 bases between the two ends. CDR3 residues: CASSRVGYYSNQPQHF. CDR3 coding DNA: TGTGCCAGTAGTAGGGTAGGGTACTATAGCAATCAGCCCCAGCATTTT.

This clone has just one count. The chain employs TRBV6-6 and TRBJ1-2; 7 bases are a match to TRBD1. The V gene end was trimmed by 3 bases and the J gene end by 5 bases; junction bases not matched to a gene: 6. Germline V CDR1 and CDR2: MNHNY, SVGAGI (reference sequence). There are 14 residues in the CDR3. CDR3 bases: TGTGCCAGCAGTTATCTGGGACAGATATATGGCTACACCTTC. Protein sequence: CASSYLGQIYGYTF.

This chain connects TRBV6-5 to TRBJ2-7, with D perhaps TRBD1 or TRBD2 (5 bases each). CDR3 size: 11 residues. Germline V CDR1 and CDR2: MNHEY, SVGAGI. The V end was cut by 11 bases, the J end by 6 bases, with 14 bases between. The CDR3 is CAPGAGPEQYF. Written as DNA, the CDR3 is TGTGCCCCCGGGGCAGGGCCCGAGCAGTACTTC.

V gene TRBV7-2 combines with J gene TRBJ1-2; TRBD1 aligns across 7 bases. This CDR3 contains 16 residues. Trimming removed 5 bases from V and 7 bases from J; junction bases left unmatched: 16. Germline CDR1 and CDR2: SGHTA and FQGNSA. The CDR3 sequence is CASSDLNRGYGVGYTF. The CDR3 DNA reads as TGTGCCAGCAGCGACTTGAACAGGGGATACGGGGTTGGCTACACCTTC.

CDR3 amino acids: CAISESGQGSYEQYF. The CDR3 DNA is TGTGCCATCAGTGAGTCCGGACAGGGGTCGTACGAGCAGTACTTC. The J gene is TRBJ2-7, the V gene TRBV10-3, with TRBD1 matching 9 bases. After removal of 0 bases from V and 4 bases from J, the junction contained 4 bases not matched to a gene. In germline, CDR1 is ENHRY, CDR2 SYGVKD. The CDR3 has 15 amino acids.

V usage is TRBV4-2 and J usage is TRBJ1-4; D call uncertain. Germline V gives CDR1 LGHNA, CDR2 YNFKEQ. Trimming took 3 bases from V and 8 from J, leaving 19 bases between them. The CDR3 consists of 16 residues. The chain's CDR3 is CASSQERSTLREKLFF. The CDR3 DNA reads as TGTGCCAGCAGCCAGGAACGATCAACCCTCAGGGAAAAACTGTTTTTT.

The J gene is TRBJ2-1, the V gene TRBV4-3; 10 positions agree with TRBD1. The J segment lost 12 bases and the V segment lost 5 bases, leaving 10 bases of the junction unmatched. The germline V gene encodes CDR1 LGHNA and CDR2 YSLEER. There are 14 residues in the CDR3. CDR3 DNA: TGCGCCAGCAGCGACCGGGACAGGGGAGGAAGGCAGTTCTTC. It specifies CASSDRDRGGRQFF.

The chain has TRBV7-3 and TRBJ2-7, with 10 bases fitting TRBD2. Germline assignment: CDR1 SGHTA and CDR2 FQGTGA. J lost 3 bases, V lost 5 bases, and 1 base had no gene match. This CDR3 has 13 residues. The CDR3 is CASSRTSGYEQYF. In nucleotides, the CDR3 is TGTGCCAGCAGCCGGACTAGCGGCTACGAGCAGTACTTC. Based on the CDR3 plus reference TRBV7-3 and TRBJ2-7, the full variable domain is GAGVSQTPSNKVTEKGKYVELRCDPISGHTALYWYRQSLGQGPEFLIYFQGTGAADDSGLPNDRFFAVRPEGSVSTLKIQRTERGDSAVYLCASSRTSGYEQYFGPGTRLTVT.